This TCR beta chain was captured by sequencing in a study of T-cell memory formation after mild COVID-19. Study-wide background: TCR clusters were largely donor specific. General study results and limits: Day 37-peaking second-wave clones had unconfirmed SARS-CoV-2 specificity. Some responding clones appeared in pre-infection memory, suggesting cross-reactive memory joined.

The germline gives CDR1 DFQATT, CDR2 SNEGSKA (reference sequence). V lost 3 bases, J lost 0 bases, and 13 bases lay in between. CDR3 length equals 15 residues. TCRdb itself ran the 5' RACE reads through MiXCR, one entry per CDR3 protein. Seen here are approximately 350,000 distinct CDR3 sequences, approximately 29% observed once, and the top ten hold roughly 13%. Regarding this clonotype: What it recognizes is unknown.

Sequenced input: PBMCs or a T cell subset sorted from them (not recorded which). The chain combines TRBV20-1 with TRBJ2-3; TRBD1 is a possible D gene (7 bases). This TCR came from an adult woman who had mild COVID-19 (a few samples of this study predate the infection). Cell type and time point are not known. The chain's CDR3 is CSASQGGASTDTQYF. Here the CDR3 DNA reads TGCAGTGCTAGTCAGGGGGGAGCTAGCACAGATACGCAGTATTTT.